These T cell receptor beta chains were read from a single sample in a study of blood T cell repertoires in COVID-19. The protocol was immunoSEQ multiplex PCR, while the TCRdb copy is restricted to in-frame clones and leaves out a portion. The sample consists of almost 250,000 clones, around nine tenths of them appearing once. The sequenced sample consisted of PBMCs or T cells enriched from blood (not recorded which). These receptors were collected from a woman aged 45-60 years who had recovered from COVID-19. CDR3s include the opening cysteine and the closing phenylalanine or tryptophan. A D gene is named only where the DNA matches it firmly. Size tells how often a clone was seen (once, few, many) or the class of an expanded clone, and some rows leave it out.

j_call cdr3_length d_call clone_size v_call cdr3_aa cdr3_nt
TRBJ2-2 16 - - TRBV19 CASSMYLRTNTGELFF TGTGCCAGTAGTATGTACCTGCGCACGAACACCGGGGAGCTGTTTTTT
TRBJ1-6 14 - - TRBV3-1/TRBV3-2 CASSEKQGESPLHF TGTGCCAGCAGCGAAAAACAGGGCGAGTCACCCCTCCACTTT
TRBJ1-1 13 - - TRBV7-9 CASSSTGSTEAFF TGTGCCAGCAGCTCGACAGGTAGCACTGAAGCTTTCTTT
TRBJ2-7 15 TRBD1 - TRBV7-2 CASSLAQGVRGEQYF TGTGCCAGCAGCTTAGCGCAGGGGGTTAGGGGAGAGCAGTACTTC
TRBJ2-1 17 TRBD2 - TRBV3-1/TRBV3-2 CASSQGTSGQIYNEQFF TGTGCCAGCAGCCAGGGGACTAGCGGGCAAATCTACAATGAGCAGTTCTTC
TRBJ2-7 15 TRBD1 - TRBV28 CASSPQTGGSYEQYF TGTGCCAGCAGTCCCCAGACAGGGGGATCCTACGAGCAGTACTTC
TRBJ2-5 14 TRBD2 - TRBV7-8 CASTAGGAKETQYF TGTGCCAGCACCGCGGGGGGAGCGAAAGAGACCCAGTACTTC
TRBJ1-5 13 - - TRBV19 CASSEALDQPQHF TGTGCCAGTAGTGAGGCCCTAGATCAGCCCCAGCATTTT
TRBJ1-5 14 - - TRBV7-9 CASSPVGGNQPQHF TGTGCCAGCAGCCCAGTAGGGGGCAATCAGCCCCAGCATTTT
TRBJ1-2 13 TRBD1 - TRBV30 CAWTGQAHYGYTF TGTGCCTGGACGGGACAGGCGCACTATGGCTACACCTTC
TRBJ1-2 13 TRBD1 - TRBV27 CASRVQGGYGYTF TGTGCCAGCAGGGTACAGGGGGGGTATGGCTACACCTTC
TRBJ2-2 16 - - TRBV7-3 CASSSREQGNTGELFF TGTGCCAGCAGCTCCCGCGAGCAGGGAAACACCGGGGAGCTGTTTTTT
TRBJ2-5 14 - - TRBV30 CAWSLGVSGETQYF TGTGCCTGGAGCCTGGGGGTTAGCGGAGAGACCCAGTACTTC
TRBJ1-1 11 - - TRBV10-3 CAVTGNTEAFF TGTGCCGTTACAGGGAACACTGAAGCTTTCTTT
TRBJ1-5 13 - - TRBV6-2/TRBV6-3 CASSSQERQPQHF TGTGCCAGCAGCTCCCAGGAACGTCAGCCCCAGCATTTT
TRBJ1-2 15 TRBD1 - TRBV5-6 CASSTVQGAVYGYTF TGTGCCAGCAGCACCGTACAGGGGGCGGTTTATGGCTACACCTTC
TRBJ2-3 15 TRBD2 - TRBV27 CASSQAGGVADTQYF TGTGCCAGCAGTCAAGCGGGAGGCGTAGCAGATACGCAGTATTTT
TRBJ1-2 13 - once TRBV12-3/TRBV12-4 CASSLENFYGYTF TGTGCCAGCAGTTTAGAGAACTTCTATGGCTACACCTTC
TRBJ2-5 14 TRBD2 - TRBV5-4 CASSLASGQETQYF TGTGCCAGCAGCTTAGCTAGCGGGCAAGAGACCCAGTACTTC
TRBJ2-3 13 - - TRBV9 CASRSGGTDTQYF TGTGCCAGCAGATCAGGGGGCACAGATACGCAGTATTTT
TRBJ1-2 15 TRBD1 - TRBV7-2 CASSLGQGETSGYTF TGTGCCAGCAGCTTAGGGCAGGGGGAGACGAGTGGCTACACCTTC
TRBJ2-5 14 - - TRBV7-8 CASSLDRAQETQYF TGTGCCAGCAGCTTAGACAGGGCTCAAGAGACCCAGTACTTC
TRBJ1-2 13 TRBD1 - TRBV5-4 CASSLDRGYGYTF TGTGCCAGCAGCTTAGACAGGGGGTATGGCTACACCTTC
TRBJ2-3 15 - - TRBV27 CASSPIGLSTDTQYF TGTGCCAGCAGCCCCATCGGACTTAGCACAGATACGCAGTATTTT
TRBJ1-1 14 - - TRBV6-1 CASSERGQSTEAFF TGTGCCAGCAGTGAAAGGGGCCAGTCCACTGAAGCTTTCTTT
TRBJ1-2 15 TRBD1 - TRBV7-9 CASSLELTGGYGYTF TGTGCCAGCAGCTTAGAGTTGACAGGGGGGTATGGCTACACCTTC
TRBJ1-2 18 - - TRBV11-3 CASSSSQGGPRANYGYTF TGTGCCAGCAGCTCGTCCCAGGGAGGGCCCAGAGCTAACTATGGCTACACCTTC
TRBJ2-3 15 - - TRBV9 CASSVARGYTDTQYF TGTGCCAGCAGCGTAGCTCGGGGTTACACAGATACGCAGTATTTT
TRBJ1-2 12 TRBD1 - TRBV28 CASIGTGSGYTF TGTGCCAGCATCGGGACAGGGAGCGGCTACACCTTC
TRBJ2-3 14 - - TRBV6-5 CASSRGTDVDTQYF TGTGCCAGCAGCCGGGGGACAGACGTAGATACGCAGTATTTT
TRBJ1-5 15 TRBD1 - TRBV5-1 CASSWTGDSNQPQHF TGCGCCAGCAGTTGGACAGGGGACAGCAATCAGCCCCAGCATTTT
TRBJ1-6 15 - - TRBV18 CASSPRRTDNSPLHF TGTGCCAGCTCACCACGGCGGACAGATAATTCACCCCTCCACTTT
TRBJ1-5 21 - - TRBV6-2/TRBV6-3 CASSRNHPAGYNKLTNQPQHF TGTGCCAGCAGCCGCAACCATCCGGCAGGGTACAACAAACTTACCAATCAGCCCCAGCATTTT
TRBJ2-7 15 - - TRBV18 CASSPSADIKNEQYF TGTGCCAGCTCACCATCCGCCGACATCAAAAACGAGCAGTACTTC
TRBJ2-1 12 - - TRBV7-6 CASSLRLGPQFF TGTGCCAGCAGCCTCCGACTGGGGCCGCAGTTCTTC
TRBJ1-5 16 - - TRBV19 CASSKRQVDSNQPQHF TGTGCCAGTAGTAAAAGACAGGTTGATAGCAATCAGCCCCAGCATTTT
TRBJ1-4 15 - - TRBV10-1 CASSERLGSNEKLFF TGCGCCAGCAGTGAGCGACTTGGATCTAATGAAAAACTGTTTTTT
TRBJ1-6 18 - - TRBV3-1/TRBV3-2 CASSQDFGYSSYNSPLHF TGTGCCAGCAGCCAAGACTTCGGGTATAGCTCCTATAATTCACCCCTCCACTTT
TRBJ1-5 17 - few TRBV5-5 CASSLEVGDYSNQPQHF TGTGCCAGCAGCTTGGAGGTAGGGGACTATAGCAATCAGCCCCAGCATTTT
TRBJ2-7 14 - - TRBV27 CASSPGPRAGEQYF TGTGCCAGCAGTCCCGGGCCCCGAGCGGGCGAGCAGTACTTC
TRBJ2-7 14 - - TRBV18 CASFGGAGDYEQYF TGTGCCAGCTTCGGTGGTGCAGGGGACTACGAGCAGTACTTC
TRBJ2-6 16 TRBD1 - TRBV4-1 CASSQKGGGGANVLTF TGCGCCAGCAGCCAAAAAGGGGGCGGTGGGGCCAACGTCCTGACTTTC
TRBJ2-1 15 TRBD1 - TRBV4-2 CASSVPGQGGNEQFF TGTGCCAGCAGCGTCCCGGGACAGGGTGGGAATGAGCAGTTCTTC
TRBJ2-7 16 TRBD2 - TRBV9 CASSVGSSGEIYEQYF TGTGCCAGCAGCGTCGGTTCTAGCGGAGAGATCTACGAGCAGTACTTC
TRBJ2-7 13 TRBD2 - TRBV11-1 CASSYAGDQEQYF TGTGCCAGCAGCTATGCGGGAGATCAAGAGCAGTACTTC
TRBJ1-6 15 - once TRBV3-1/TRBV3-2 CASSPSRSYNSPLHF TGTGCCAGCAGCCCCAGTCGCTCCTATAATTCACCCCTCCACTTT
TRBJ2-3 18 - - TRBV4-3 CASSQEGGWEGHGDTQYF TGCGCCAGCAGCCAAGAGGGGGGCTGGGAGGGCCACGGGGATACGCAGTATTTT
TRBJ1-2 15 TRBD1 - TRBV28 CASSPGQGARDGYTF TGTGCCAGCAGTCCCGGACAGGGGGCGAGGGACGGCTACACCTTC
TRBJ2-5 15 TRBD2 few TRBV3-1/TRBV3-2 CASSQGTSGQETQYF TGTGCCAGCAGCCAAGGGACTAGCGGCCAAGAGACCCAGTACTTC
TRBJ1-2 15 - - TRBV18 CASSPPRGRDYGYTF TGTGCCAGCTCACCACCCCGGGGGAGGGACTATGGCTACACCTTC
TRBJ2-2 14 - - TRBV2 CASSEDLASGELFF TGTGCCAGCAGTGAAGACCTGGCAAGCGGGGAGCTGTTTTTT
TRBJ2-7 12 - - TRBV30 CAWTDRSYEQYF TGTGCCTGGACGGACAGATCCTACGAGCAGTACTTC
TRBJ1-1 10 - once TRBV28 CASGHTEAFF TGTGCCAGCGGGCACACTGAAGCTTTCTTT